These 9 T cell receptor beta chains share one sample of origin, sequenced in a study of neurological immune-mediated disorders. One entry per CDR3 protein results from TCRdb running MiXCR on the 5' RACE reads. This table holds around 40,000 distinct CDR3 sequences, around 7.2% found once. The specimen was CD4+ T cells from blood. All receptors derive from a man aged 45-65 years in good health.

This clonotype turned up a few times. This chain joins TRBV10-3 and TRBJ2-3; D is unclear. Germline CDR1 ENHRY, CDR2 SYGVKD. With 4 bases removed from V and 1 base from J, the gap between germline ends came to 15 bases. The CDR3 totals 16 residues. In nucleotides, the CDR3 is TGTGCCATCAGTGGTTCAGGAAGCGCGGGCACAGATACGCAGTATTTT. Translating gives CAISGSGSAGTDTQYF.

This clonotype was recorded at least ten times. CDR3 sequence (DNA): TGTGCCAGCTCACCACTCGGACAGGGGAACTATGAGCAGTTCTTC. It encodes CASSPLGQGNYEQFF. V and J are TRBV18 and TRBJ2-1; 9 bases align to TRBD1. Germline CDR1 reads KGHSH; CDR2 reads LQKENI. V dropped 1 base and J dropped 8; count of bases not matched to a gene: 6. This CDR3 is 15 amino acids long. The whole variable domain, filled in from reference TRBV18 and TRBJ2-1, reads NAGVMQNPRHLVRRRGQEARLRCSPMKGHSHVYWYRQLPEEGLKFMVYLQKENIIDESGMPKERFSAEFPKEGPSILRIQQVVRGDSAAYFCASSPLGQGNYEQFFGPGTRLTVL.

This clonotype was seen ten or more times. This chain uses TRBV7-3 with TRBJ2-2; D not resolved. CDR3 length: 14 amino acids. V shed 5 bases and J shed 8 bases, with 15 bases lying between them. Per the germline V gene, CDR1 is SGHTA and CDR2 is FQGTGA. The CDR3 DNA sequence: TGTGCCAGCAGCCCTGTTTCCACGAGGGGGGAGCTGTTTTTT. The encoded protein is CASSPVSTRGELFF.

This clonotype was detected many times. The gene calls are TRBV7-6 and TRBJ2-1, with 7 bases that match TRBD2. The CDR3 has 16 amino acids. Germline CDR1 SGHVS, CDR2 FNYEAQ. With 2 bases clipped from V and 6 bases from J, the junction kept 10 bases outside the gene matches. CDR3 region: CASSLSAGLLGNEQFF. CDR3 nucleotides: TGTGCCAGCAGCTTAAGCGCGGGACTACTGGGCAATGAGCAGTTCTTC.

This clonotype was recorded many times. The chain has TRBV7-9 and TRBJ2-1; D perhaps matches TRBD2 (6 bases). The germline gives CDR1 SEHNR, CDR2 FQNEAQ (reference sequence). This CDR3 comprises 16 residues. Between the trimmed V and J ends, which lost 2 bases and 3 bases, there was a span of 14 bases. CDR3 DNA sequence: TGTGCCAGCAGCTTACGGGACTCCCTTCACTACAATGAGCAGTTCTTC. It yields the protein CASSLRDSLHYNEQFF.

This clonotype was detected ten times or more. This chain connects TRBV20-1 to TRBJ2-7, with 8 bases identical to TRBD1. The CDR3 loop spans 18 amino acids. CDR1 and CDR2 (germline): DFQATT, SNEGSKA (reference sequence). V was clipped by 0 bases and J by 0 bases; unmatched bases: 13. CDR3 DNA: TGCAGTGCTAGAGACTTGACAGGGGAAGCAGAAACCTCCTACGAGCAGTACTTC. It codes for CSARDLTGEAETSYEQYF.

There are many counts of this clonotype. The CDR3 sequence is CASSYSPSPLADLNEQFF. CDR3 bases: TGTGCCAGCAGTTACTCGCCGTCCCCACTAGCGGATCTCAATGAGCAGTTCTTC. This sequence joins TRBV6-6 and TRBJ2-1, with 8 bases aligning to TRBD2. The V gene end was trimmed by 0 bases and the J gene end by 6 bases; junction bases not matched to a gene: 13. The CDR3 contains 18 residues. Germline V CDR1 and CDR2: MNHNY, SVGAGI (reference sequence).

This clonotype is categorized as medium-sized. This chain connects TRBV7-2 to TRBJ1-2; perhaps TRBD1 as D (5 bases). This CDR3 has 14 residues. Deletions cut 5 bases from V and 4 bases from J, with 14 bases between. Germline CDR1 SGHTA, CDR2 FQGNSA. This CDR3 is CASSLEGTGYGYTF. DNA for the CDR3: TGTGCCAGCAGCCTAGAAGGAACAGGCTATGGCTACACCTTC.

This clonotype was seen ten or more times. The chain has TRBV28 and TRBJ1-2, with 7 bases identical to TRBD1. The germline gives CDR1 MDHEN, CDR2 SYDVKM. CDR3 length: 13 residues. V shed 9 bases and J 3 bases; nucleotides not matched to a gene: 7. This chain's CDR3 is CARGDSVDYGYTF. Here the CDR3 DNA reads TGTGCCAGGGGGGACAGCGTCGACTATGGCTACACCTTC.